These 10 T cell receptor beta chains were sequenced from one sample in a study of identical twins. TCRdb analysed the 5' RACE reads with MiXCR anew, one entry per CDR3 protein. The table includes about 240,000 distinct CDR3 sequences, more than 9% detected once. Sequences were obtained from memory T cells sorted from blood. Receptors were obtained from a man aged 50 to 59 in good health.

The chain couples TRBV18 to TRBJ2-7; 8 nucleotides line up with TRBD2. V lost 2 bases and J lost 7; bases outside the gene matches: 10. This CDR3 has 15 amino acids. The germline gives CDR1 KGHSH, CDR2 LQKENI. CDR3 loop: CASSPSGLGEWEQYF. In DNA form, the CDR3 reads TGTGCCAGCTCACCATCGGGACTAGGGGAATGGGAGCAGTACTTC.

This clonotype was observed at least ten times. The V call is TRBV5-1, the J call TRBJ1-5, with D perhaps TRBD1 (5 bases). CDR3 length: 14 amino acids. CDR1 and CDR2 (germline): SGHRS, YFSETQ. Trimming cost V 2 bases and J 5 bases, with 11 bases left between them. CDR3 amino acids: CASSLSLGDQPQHF. The DNA of the CDR3 is TGCGCCAGCAGCTTATCTCTGGGGGATCAGCCCCAGCATTTT.

This clonotype was counted ten times or more. CDR3 DNA: TGTGCCAGCAGCGTTGGGACTAGCTCCACAGATACGCAGTATTTT. Amino acid sequence: CASSVGTSSTDTQYF. The V gene is TRBV9, the J gene TRBJ2-3, with TRBD2 matching 9 bases. The CDR3 length is 15 residues. With V trimmed by 2 bases and J by 2 bases, 3 bases remained unmatched. Germline V lookup: CDR1 SGDLS, CDR2 YYNGEE.

In this sample, this clonotype turned up many times. V is TRBV7-9 and J is TRBJ2-2; either TRBD1 or TRBD2 may fit D (5 bases each). The CDR3 sequence is 15 residues long. Germline V CDR1 and CDR2: SEHNR, FQNEAQ (reference sequence). The ends were cut back, 5 bases at V and 1 base at J, with 11 bases in the middle. The CDR3 loop reads CASSLGTGNTGELFF. CDR3 sequence (DNA): TGTGCCAGCAGCCTAGGGACCGGGAACACCGGGGAGCTGTTTTTT.

This clonotype was seen a few times. CDR3 in DNA: TGCAGTGCTAAAAGGACTAGCGGAGACACCGGGGAGCTGTTTTTT. Its translation: CSAKRTSGDTGELFF. The chain combines TRBV20-1 with TRBJ2-2; 10 bases fit TRBD2. The germline V gene encodes CDR1 DFQATT and CDR2 SNEGSKA (reference sequence). The CDR3 is made up of 15 amino acids. The junction had 5 bases not matched to a gene; V was cut back by 4 bases and J by 3 bases.

This clonotype was detected ten times or more. The chain uses TRBV7-2 and TRBJ2-7, with no clear D. Per germline, CDR1 SGHTA and CDR2 FQGNSA. V lost 5 bases, J lost 4 bases, and 18 bases lay in between. The CDR3 loop spans 15 amino acids. CDR3 nucleotides: TGTGCCAGCAGCATAGGATGGAGCAGCTCTTACGAGCAGTACTTC. Protein sequence: CASSIGWSSSYEQYF.

The table lists this clonotype with many counts. The gene calls are TRBV12-3 or TRBV12-4 and TRBJ1-2, with TRBD1 as a possible D gene (6 bases). V lost 2 bases to trimming and J lost 4 bases, with 8 bases between them. There are 13 residues in the CDR3. CDR3: CASSLKGGYGYTF. The CDR3 bases are TGTGCCAGCAGTTTAAAGGGGGGCTATGGCTACACCTTC.

This clonotype was detected only a few times. The chain recombines TRBV6-9 with TRBJ2-2; D might be TRBD1 (6 bases). Looked up from germline, CDR1 is MNHGY and CDR2 is SVAAGI. This CDR3 is 16 amino acids long. V shed 1 base and J shed 0 bases, with 9 bases lying between them. CDR3 coding DNA: TGTGCCAGCAGTTATTGGCCAGGGGCGAACACCGGGGAGCTGTTTTTT. Its protein is CASSYWPGANTGELFF.

This chain links TRBV6-5 with TRBJ2-7, with TRBD1 matching 8 bases. After removal of 0 bases from V and 5 bases from J, the junction contained 12 bases not matched to a gene. CDR1 and CDR2 (germline): MNHEY, SVGAGI. This CDR3 has 17 residues. The CDR3 is CASSYSLSRGQIDEQYF. In DNA, the CDR3 is TGTGCCAGCAGTTACTCGTTGTCCAGGGGGCAGATCGACGAGCAGTACTTC.

This clonotype was observed many times. The CDR3 DNA reads as TGTGCCAGCAGCTTAGCTGGGGGCGTCTATGGCTACACCTTC. Protein product: CASSLAGGVYGYTF. The chain combines TRBV7-9 with TRBJ1-2, with TRBD1 as a possible D gene (6 bases). V was pared by 0 bases and J by 4 bases, with 9 bases between. This CDR3 is built from 14 residues. Germline V gene lookup returns CDR1 SEHNR and CDR2 FQNEAQ (reference sequence).